The next 4 T cell receptor beta chains were all read from a single sample in a study of T-cell memory formation after mild COVID-19. Each CDR3 protein is one row after TCRdb ran MiXCR on the 5' RACE reads. The data contain 200,000 to 250,000 distinct CDR3 sequences, around 8.8% of them singletons. Sequenced: PBMCs or a T cell subset sorted from them (not recorded which). Receptors originate from a man in his late teens or twenties who had mild COVID-19 (a few samples of this study predate the infection). Cell type and time point are not known.

This clonotype has only a few counts. The rearrangement joins TRBV7-2 to TRBJ1-6; D is ambiguous. The CDR3 extends over 14 amino acids. CDR1 SGHTA and CDR2 FQGNSA come from the germline V gene. V dropped 5 bases and J dropped 8 bases, with 13 bases sitting between them. The CDR3 sequence is CASSAPGVYSPLHF. CDR3 coding DNA: TGTGCCAGCAGCGCACCGGGCGTTTATTCACCCCTCCACTTT.

This clonotype was observed a handful of times. The rearrangement uses TRBV4-2 and TRBJ2-1, with TRBD2 identical over 7 bases. The CDR3 is made up of 15 amino acids. Germline V gene data show CDR1 as LGHNA and CDR2 as YNFKEQ. Trimming cost V 0 bases and J 9 bases; bases outside gene matches: 8. CDR3 nucleotide sequence: TGTGCCAGCAGCCAAGACGTAACTAGCGAGGGTGAGCAGTTCTTC. It translates to CASSQDVTSEGEQFF.

This clonotype was seen a handful of times. This chain connects TRBV5-4 to TRBJ1-6, with TRBD1 identical over 8 bases. The CDR3 length is 14 residues. The trim removed 4 bases at V and 8 bases at J, leaving 5 bases unmatched. The V gene's germline CDR1 is SGHNT and CDR2 YYREEE (reference sequence). The CDR3 reads CASSDRGADSPLHF. The DNA for the CDR3 is TGTGCCAGCAGCGACAGGGGCGCGGATTCACCCCTCCACTTT.

This chain connects TRBV6-5 to TRBJ1-2, with D possibly being TRBD1 (5 bases). V was trimmed by 0 bases and J by 4 bases, leaving 9 bases between them. Germline assignment: CDR1 MNHEY and CDR2 SVGAGI. This CDR3 region has 14 residues. The CDR3 bases are TGTGCCAGCAGTTACTCGGGAGGGGTCTATGGCTACACCTTC. Its protein product is CASSYSGGVYGYTF.